The 5 T cell receptor beta chains presented below share a single source sample, sequenced in a study of vaccination and CD4 T cells after COVID-19. Which antigens these TCRs recognize remains unknown. Cultured CD4+ T-cell DNA underwent Oncomine TCR Beta short-read sequencing. TCRdb passed the PCR reads through MiXCR, listing each CDR3 protein once. The sample lists roughly 12,000 distinct CDR3 sequences, 55% to 75% occurring once. The treatment is: roughly 10-day PBMC culture with coronavirus spike peptide pools or control peptides (ViraFEST assay). The sequencing input was CD4+ T cells from blood, cultured in vitro. These receptors came from a human donor who had recovered from COVID-19.

This clonotype was detected only once. The V call is TRBV11-2, the J call TRBJ1-6; possible D gene TRBD1, 5 bases. Germline lookup yields CDR1 SGHAT and CDR2 FQNNGV. Trimming removed 1 base at V and 8 bases at J, with 6 bases between. The CDR3 is 13 amino acids. CDR3 residues: CASSLVGDSPLHF. CDR3 coding DNA: TGTGCCAGCAGCTTAGTGGGGGATTCACCCCTCCACTTT. The whole variable domain, filled in from reference TRBV11-2 and TRBJ1-6, reads EAGVAQSPRYKIIEKRQSVAFWCNPISGHATLYWYQQILGQGPKLLIQFQNNGVVDDSQLPKDRFSAERLKGVDSTLKIQPAKLEDSAVYLCASSLVGDSPLHFGNGTRLTVT.

The CDR3 nucleotides are TGCAGTGCTAGAGAACAGGGAGTTGGCGGGGAGCTGTTTTTT. Protein: CSAREQGVGGELFF. The chain couples TRBV20-1 to TRBJ2-2, with TRBD1 as a possible D gene (6 bases). V gave up 0 bases and J gave up 7 bases, with 12 bases separating them. The CDR3 sequence is 14 residues long. Germline CDR1 is DFQATT and CDR2 is SNEGSKA (reference sequence).

This chain connects TRBV27 to TRBJ1-2, with D hard to call. Trimming left V 6 bases short and J 2 bases short, with 16 bases between. The germline V gene has CDR1 MNHEY and CDR2 SMNVEV (reference sequence). This CDR3 spans 15 amino acids. CDR3 protein: CASRRTREPNYGYTF. The DNA for the CDR3 is TGTGCCAGCAGGAGGACCCGGGAGCCGAACTATGGCTACACCTTC.

The CDR3 bases are TGCAGTGCTAATGTGGGGGGAATGCAGTTCTTC. Its protein product is CSANVGGMQFF. The chain carries TRBV20-1 and TRBJ2-1, with D perhaps matching TRBD2 (6 bases). V was pared by 4 bases and J by 12 bases, with 13 bases between. Germline assignment: CDR1 DFQATT and CDR2 SNEGSKA (reference sequence). The CDR3 has 11 amino acids.

This clonotype came up once. V is TRBV9 and J is TRBJ1-1; TRBD1 aligns across 8 bases. J gave up 4 bases and V 2 bases, and 4 bases lay outside the gene matches. This CDR3 is built from 14 residues. Germline CDR1 and CDR2: SGDLS and YYNGEE. CDR3 bases: TGTGCCAGCAGCGTGACAGGGGTGGGCACTGAAGCTTTCTTT. Protein product: CASSVTGVGTEAFF.